These T cell receptor beta chains were read from a single sample in a study of CD8 T cells in Susac syndrome. TCRdb ran MiXCR on the immunoSEQ multiplex PCR reads and lists one entry per CDR3 protein. The data hold just over 80,000 distinct CDR3 sequences, with just under 95% observed a single time. The sequencing sample was made of CD8+ T cells from PBMCs. Receptors were obtained from a human donor in good health. The CDR3 runs from the conserved cysteine through the conserved F or W. Each record gives: CDR3 protein, V gene, J gene.

cdr3_aa: CAISSTDTQYF; v_call: TRBV10-3; j_call: TRBJ2-3
cdr3_aa: CSAGTGAWSYNEQFF; v_call: TRBV29-1; j_call: TRBJ2-1
cdr3_aa: CASGLAGPSYEQYF; v_call: TRBV12-5; j_call: TRBJ2-7
cdr3_aa: CASSYGAGGYTQPQHF; v_call: TRBV6-2/TRBV6-3; j_call: TRBJ1-5
cdr3_aa: CASSYSPGNLYGYTF; v_call: TRBV27; j_call: TRBJ1-2
cdr3_aa: CATQDSDKNIQYF; v_call: TRBV9; j_call: TRBJ2-4
cdr3_aa: CSGSNAANYGYTF; v_call: TRBV29-1; j_call: TRBJ1-2
cdr3_aa: CASSQDLIWKYQETQYF; v_call: TRBV3-1; j_call: TRBJ2-5
cdr3_aa: CAIGLVDTIYF; v_call: TRBV10-3; j_call: TRBJ1-3
cdr3_aa: CASSGASGFTDTQYF; v_call: TRBV5-1; j_call: TRBJ2-3
cdr3_aa: CSVETRREGSSGANVLTF; v_call: TRBV29-1; j_call: TRBJ2-6
cdr3_aa: CASSIVAGRQPQHF; v_call: TRBV19; j_call: TRBJ1-5
cdr3_aa: CASRGAGPEQFF; v_call: TRBV6-2/TRBV6-3; j_call: TRBJ2-1
cdr3_aa: CASSVATHVNTEAFF; v_call: TRBV9; j_call: TRBJ1-1
cdr3_aa: CASGFSGPYNEQFF; v_call: TRBV12-5; j_call: TRBJ2-1
cdr3_aa: CASSPDGDEQFF; v_call: TRBV5-1; j_call: TRBJ2-1
cdr3_aa: CASSFVFGGSEQFF; v_call: TRBV27; j_call: TRBJ2-1
cdr3_aa: CASSLAAGSYSNQPQHF; v_call: TRBV7-2; j_call: TRBJ1-5
cdr3_aa: CASSERMTSGRWDEEQFF; v_call: TRBV2; j_call: TRBJ2-1
cdr3_aa: CASNNGIVGSPLHF; v_call: TRBV2; j_call: TRBJ1-6
cdr3_aa: CAWRSTDYSNQPQHF; v_call: TRBV30; j_call: TRBJ1-5
cdr3_aa: CSARDLGNEQFF; v_call: TRBV20-1; j_call: TRBJ2-1
cdr3_aa: CAWMPGLSTGELFF; v_call: TRBV30; j_call: TRBJ2-2
cdr3_aa: CASSLGLPVNTGELFF; v_call: TRBV13; j_call: TRBJ2-2
cdr3_aa: CSAREAGQGIIGGYTF; v_call: TRBV20-1; j_call: TRBJ1-2
cdr3_aa: CASSQSHVGQVGIEAFF; v_call: TRBV4-3; j_call: TRBJ1-1
cdr3_aa: CASSQGGQVAPDGTPLHF; v_call: TRBV4-1; j_call: TRBJ1-6
cdr3_aa: CASRWWKETQYF; v_call: TRBV2; j_call: TRBJ2-5
cdr3_aa: CASSLGRDFQWGYTF; v_call: TRBV28; j_call: TRBJ1-2
cdr3_aa: CASSPGGLSNQPQHF; v_call: TRBV18; j_call: TRBJ1-5
cdr3_aa: CSASSGASYEQYF; v_call: TRBV20-1; j_call: TRBJ2-7
cdr3_aa: CSVEVATRVSRNTEAFF; v_call: TRBV29-1; j_call: TRBJ1-1
cdr3_aa: CASSETVMNTEAFF; v_call: TRBV25-1; j_call: TRBJ1-1
cdr3_aa: CASSSGEQFF; v_call: TRBV11-2; j_call: TRBJ2-1
cdr3_aa: CASSPILPPGQGREQYF; v_call: TRBV3-1; j_call: TRBJ2-7
cdr3_aa: CASSGLGTGTYEQYF; v_call: TRBV13; j_call: TRBJ2-7
cdr3_aa: CASSLVASQETQYF; v_call: TRBV7-9; j_call: TRBJ2-5
cdr3_aa: CASSIGSGPYEQYF; v_call: TRBV19; j_call: TRBJ2-7
cdr3_aa: CSVLGGYNSPLHF; v_call: TRBV29-1; j_call: TRBJ1-6
cdr3_aa: CASSWDPGAGELFF; v_call: TRBV5-1; j_call: TRBJ2-2
cdr3_aa: CASMQGGNTEAFF; v_call: TRBV27; j_call: TRBJ1-1
cdr3_aa: CASSLFDTQYF; v_call: TRBV19; j_call: TRBJ2-3
cdr3_aa: CSALLAGGPHEQFF; v_call: TRBV20-1; j_call: TRBJ2-1
cdr3_aa: CASSGKREYYNEQFF; v_call: TRBV7-9; j_call: TRBJ2-1
cdr3_aa: CASSLSPLRVGNEQFF; v_call: TRBV28; j_call: TRBJ2-1
cdr3_aa: CASSLTLYQETQYF; v_call: TRBV11-2; j_call: TRBJ2-5
cdr3_aa: CASSPAGGRRALHF; v_call: TRBV27; j_call: TRBJ1-6
cdr3_aa: CASRGTGNTIYF; v_call: TRBV25-1; j_call: TRBJ1-3
cdr3_aa: CASSLDRDETQYF; v_call: TRBV7-9; j_call: TRBJ2-5
cdr3_aa: CASSLRGLAGFPYNEQFF; v_call: TRBV5-4; j_call: TRBJ2-1
cdr3_aa: CATMERQSPPGNTIYF; v_call: TRBV6-1; j_call: TRBJ1-3
cdr3_aa: CASSQVGLGNYGYTF; v_call: TRBV14; j_call: TRBJ1-2
cdr3_aa: CASSLRAPYQPQHF; v_call: TRBV27; j_call: TRBJ1-5
cdr3_aa: CASSFAGGGLPNEKLFF; v_call: TRBV7-2; j_call: TRBJ1-4